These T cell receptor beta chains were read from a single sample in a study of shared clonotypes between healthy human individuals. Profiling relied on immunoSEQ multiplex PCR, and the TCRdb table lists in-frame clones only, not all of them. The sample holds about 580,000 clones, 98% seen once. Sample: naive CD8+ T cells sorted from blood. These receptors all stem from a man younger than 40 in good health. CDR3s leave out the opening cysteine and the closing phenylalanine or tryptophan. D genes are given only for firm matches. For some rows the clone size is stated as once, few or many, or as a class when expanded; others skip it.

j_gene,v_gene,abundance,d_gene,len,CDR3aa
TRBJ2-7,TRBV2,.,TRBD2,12,ASIVQRGRSGQY
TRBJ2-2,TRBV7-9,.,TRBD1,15,ASSTTHPGQLAGELF
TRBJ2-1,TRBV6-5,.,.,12,ASSWRPSDNEQF
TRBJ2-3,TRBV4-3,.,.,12,ASSQSGSTDTQY
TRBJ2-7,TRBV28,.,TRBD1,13,ASSSPGQGTYEQY
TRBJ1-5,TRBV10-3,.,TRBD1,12,AISPTGGSQPQH
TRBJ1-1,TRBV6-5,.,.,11,ASSYSGPAEAF
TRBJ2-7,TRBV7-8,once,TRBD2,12,ASTRLAGDYEQY
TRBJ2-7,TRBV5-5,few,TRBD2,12,ASKGSGGRYEQY
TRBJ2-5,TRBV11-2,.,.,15,ASSSGKLTDLKETQY
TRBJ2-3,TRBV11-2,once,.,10,ASSLDRHTQY
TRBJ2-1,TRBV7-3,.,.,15,ASSLVGGASSYNEQF
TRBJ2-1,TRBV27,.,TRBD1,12,ASSLLGQDDEQF
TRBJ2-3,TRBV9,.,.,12,ASSVERDRDTQY
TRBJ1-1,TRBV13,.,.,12,ASSLLKENTEAF
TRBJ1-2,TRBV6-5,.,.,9,ASSDMRGYT
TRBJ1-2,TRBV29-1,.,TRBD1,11,SVPGQGDYGYT
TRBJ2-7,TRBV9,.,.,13,ASSRSWVSRYEQY
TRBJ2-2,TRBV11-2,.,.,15,ASSFPRTEPNTGELF
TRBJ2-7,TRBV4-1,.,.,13,ASSQDHGTSYEQY
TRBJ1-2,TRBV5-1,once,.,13,ASSLVGRGQGGYT
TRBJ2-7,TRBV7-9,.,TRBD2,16,ASSGAGTSGRKSYEQY
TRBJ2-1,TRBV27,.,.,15,ASYPLKAGAPHNEQF
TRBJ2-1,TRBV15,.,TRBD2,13,ATSRGAGGYNEQF
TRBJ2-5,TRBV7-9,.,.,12,ASSFSASQETQY
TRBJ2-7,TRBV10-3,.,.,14,AISASGDTLHYEQY
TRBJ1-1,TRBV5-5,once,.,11,ASSVRGGTEAF
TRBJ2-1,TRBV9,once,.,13,ASSARGVSYNEQF
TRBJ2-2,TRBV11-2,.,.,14,ASSSPWDFLTGELF
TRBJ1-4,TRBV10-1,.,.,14,ASRDSPTATNEKLF
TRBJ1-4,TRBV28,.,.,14,ASSPLDRATNEKLF
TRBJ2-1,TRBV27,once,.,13,ASSSFGLVGNEQF
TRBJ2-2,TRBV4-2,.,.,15,ASSQDPSPANTGELF
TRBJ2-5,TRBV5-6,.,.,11,ASSPLGQETQY
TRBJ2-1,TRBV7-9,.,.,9,ASSLHGEQF
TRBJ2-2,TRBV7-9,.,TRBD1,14,ASSFRDRGRGGELF
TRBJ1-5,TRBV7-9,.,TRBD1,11,ASSLSTQGAMH
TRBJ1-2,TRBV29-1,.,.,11,SVDPGTVYGYT
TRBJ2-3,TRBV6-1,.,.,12,ASSPSEAIYTQY
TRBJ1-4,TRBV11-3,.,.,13,ASSLVKGGNEKLF
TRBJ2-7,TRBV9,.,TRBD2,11,ASSSGKSYEQY
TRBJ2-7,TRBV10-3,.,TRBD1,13,AISEETGGGYEQY
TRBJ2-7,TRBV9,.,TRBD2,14,ASSVGGAGGRDEQY
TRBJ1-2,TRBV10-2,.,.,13,ASTDGQSNTYGYT
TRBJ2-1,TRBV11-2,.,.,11,ASSLPTRNEQF
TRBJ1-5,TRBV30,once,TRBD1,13,AWDPGTGINQPQH
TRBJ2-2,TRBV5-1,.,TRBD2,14,ASSLAREPDTGELF
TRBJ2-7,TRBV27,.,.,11,ASSFRQVDEQY
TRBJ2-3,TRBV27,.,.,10,ASSLVGDTQY
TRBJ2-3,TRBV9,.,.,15,ASSVALSATRTDTQY
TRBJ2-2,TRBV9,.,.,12,ASEGVLNTGELF
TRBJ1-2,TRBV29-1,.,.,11,SVEQARRYGYT
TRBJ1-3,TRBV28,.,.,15,ASSPLAELLSGNTIY
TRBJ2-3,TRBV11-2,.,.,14,ASSPLRAPSTDTQY
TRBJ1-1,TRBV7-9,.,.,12,ASMRTVGNTEAF
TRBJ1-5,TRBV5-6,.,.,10,ASSGVGGPQH
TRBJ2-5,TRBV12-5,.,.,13,ASGLVGLNQETQY
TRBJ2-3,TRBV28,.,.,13,ASSLGARRTDTQY
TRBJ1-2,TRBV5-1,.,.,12,ASSLTQGRLGYT
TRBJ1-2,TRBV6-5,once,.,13,ASSPPGSSNYGYT